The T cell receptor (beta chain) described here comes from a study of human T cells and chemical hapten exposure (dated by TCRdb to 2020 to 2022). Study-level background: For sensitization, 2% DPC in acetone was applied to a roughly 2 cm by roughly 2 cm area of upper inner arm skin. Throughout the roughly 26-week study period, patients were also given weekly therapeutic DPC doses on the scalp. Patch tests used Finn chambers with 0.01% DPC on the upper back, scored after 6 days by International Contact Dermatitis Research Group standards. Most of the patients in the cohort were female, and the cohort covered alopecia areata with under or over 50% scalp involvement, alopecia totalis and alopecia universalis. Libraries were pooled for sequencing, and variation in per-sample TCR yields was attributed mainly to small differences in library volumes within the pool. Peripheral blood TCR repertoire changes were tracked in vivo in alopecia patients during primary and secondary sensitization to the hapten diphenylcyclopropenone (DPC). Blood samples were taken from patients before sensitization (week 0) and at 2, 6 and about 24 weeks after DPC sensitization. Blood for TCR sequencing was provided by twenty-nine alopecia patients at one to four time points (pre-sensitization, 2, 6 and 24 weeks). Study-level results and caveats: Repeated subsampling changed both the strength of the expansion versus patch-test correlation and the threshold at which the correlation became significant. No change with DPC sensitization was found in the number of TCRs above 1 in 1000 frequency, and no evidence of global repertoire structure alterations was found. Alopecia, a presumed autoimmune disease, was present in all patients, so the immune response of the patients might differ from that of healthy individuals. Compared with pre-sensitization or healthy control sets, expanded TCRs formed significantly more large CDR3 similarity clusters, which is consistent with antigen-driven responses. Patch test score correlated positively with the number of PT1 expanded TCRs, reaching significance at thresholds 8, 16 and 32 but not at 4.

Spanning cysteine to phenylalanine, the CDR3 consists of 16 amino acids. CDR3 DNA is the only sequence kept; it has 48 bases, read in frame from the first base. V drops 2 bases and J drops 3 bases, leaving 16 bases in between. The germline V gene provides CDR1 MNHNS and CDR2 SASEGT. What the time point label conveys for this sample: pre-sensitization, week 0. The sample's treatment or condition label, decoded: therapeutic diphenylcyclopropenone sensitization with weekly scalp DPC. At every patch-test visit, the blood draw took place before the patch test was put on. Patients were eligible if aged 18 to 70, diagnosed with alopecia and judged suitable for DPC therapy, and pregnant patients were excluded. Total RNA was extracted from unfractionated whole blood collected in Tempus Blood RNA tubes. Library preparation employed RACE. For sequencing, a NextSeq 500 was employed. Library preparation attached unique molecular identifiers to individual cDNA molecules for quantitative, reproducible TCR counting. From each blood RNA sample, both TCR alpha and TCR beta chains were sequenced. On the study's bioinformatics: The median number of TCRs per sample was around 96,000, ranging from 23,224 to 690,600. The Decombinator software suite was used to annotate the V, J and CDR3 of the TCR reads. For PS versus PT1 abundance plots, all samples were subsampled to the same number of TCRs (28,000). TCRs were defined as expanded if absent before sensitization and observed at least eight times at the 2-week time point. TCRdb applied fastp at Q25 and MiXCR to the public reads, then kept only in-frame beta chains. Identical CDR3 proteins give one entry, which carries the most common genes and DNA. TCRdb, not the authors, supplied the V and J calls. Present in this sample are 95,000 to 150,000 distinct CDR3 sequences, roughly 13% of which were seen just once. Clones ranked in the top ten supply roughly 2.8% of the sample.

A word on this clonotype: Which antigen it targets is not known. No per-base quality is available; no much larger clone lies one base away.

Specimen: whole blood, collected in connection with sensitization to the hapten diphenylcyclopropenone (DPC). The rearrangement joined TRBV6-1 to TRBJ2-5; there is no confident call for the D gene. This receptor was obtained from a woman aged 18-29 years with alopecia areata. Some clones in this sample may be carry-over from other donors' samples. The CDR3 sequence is CASSEIPRTKKETQYF. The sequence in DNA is TGTGCCAGCAGTGAAATACCGCGAACAAAAAAAGAGACCCAGTACTTC.